One and the same sample provided the 7 T cell receptor beta chains below, sequenced in a study of CD8+ T cells in alopecia areata. Treatment in this sample: oral pan-JAK inhibitor, 5-10 mg twice daily. Sequencing used cDNA as its template, made by extracting RNA and reverse transcribing it. Sequenced by immunoSEQ multiplex PCR; TCRdb stores in-frame clones only, minus some. The repertoire consists of some 110,000 clones, with around 53% occurring once and the leading ten covering 9.5% to 15%. Source: CD8+ T cells sorted from blood, taken at week 24, from a patient treated with tofacitinib. The receptors were gathered from a human donor with alopecia areata.

V gene TRBV4-1 combines with J gene TRBJ1-6; D ambiguous. The germline gives CDR1 MGHRA, CDR2 YSYEKL. Trimming removed 2 bases at V and 13 bases at J, with 12 bases between. This CDR3 has 13 amino acids. Here the CDR3 DNA reads TGCGCCAGCAGCCAAAGGGCGGCGGCGCCCCTCCACTTT. Its protein product is CASSQRAAAPLHF.

The chain joins TRBV5-4 to TRBJ1-2, with D perhaps TRBD1 (5 bases). V was cut by 4 bases and J by 5 bases, with 6 bases left in between. CDR1 is SGHNT, CDR2 YYREEE, per germline (reference sequence). The CDR3 is made up of 11 amino acids. For the CDR3, the DNA is TGTGCCAGCAGCGAGGGGTATGGCTACACCTTC. This translates into CASSEGYGYTF.

This clone was seen more than once but under ten times. The V and J genes are TRBV6-5 and TRBJ1-2, with D possibly TRBD1 on 5 matching bases. This CDR3 has 14 residues. The V gene lost 0 bases and the J gene lost 4 bases, with 9 bases spanning the gap. Germline V lookup: CDR1 MNHEY, CDR2 SVGAGI. CDR3 in DNA: TGTGCCAGCAGTTACTCGGAGGGGATCTATGGCTACACCTTC. This gives the protein CASSYSEGIYGYTF.

The chain carries TRBV7-9 and TRBJ2-1, with D tentatively TRBD1 (6 bases). V was shortened by 9 bases and J by 8 bases, with 17 bases between the two germline ends. Germline values: CDR1 SEHNR, CDR2 FQNEAQ (reference sequence). The CDR3 is 13 amino acids. CDR3 DNA sequence: TGTGCCAGTGAACAGGGATCAATCTATGAGCAGTTCTTC. Translating gives CASEQGSIYEQFF. Drawing the rest from reference TRBV7-9 and TRBJ2-1, the complete variable domain is DTGVSQNPRHKITKRGQNVTFRCDPISEHNRLYWYRQTLGQGPEFLTYFQNEAQLEKSRLLSDRFSAERPKGSFSTLEIQRTEQGDSAMYLCASEQGSIYEQFFGPGTRLTVL.

This clone occurred once. The chain recombines TRBV11-2 with TRBJ1-1, with no clear D. Per germline, CDR1 SGHAT and CDR2 FQNNGV. There are 15 residues in the CDR3. V was trimmed by 7 bases and J by 2 bases, leaving 17 bases between them. The CDR3 DNA is TGTGCCAGCACCCGTCCTCTTCGGGAAAACACTGAAGCTTTCTTT. Translation gives CASTRPLRENTEAFF.

The chain recombines TRBV5-1 with TRBJ2-1; 12 positions agree with TRBD2. V gave up 0 bases and J gave up 8 bases; unmatched junction bases: 9. The CDR3 is 17 residues long. The germline gives CDR1 SGHRS, CDR2 YFSETQ. CDR3 region: CASSLAPSGGGSDEQFF. CDR3 in DNA: TGCGCCAGCAGCTTGGCCCCTAGCGGGGGGGGCAGTGATGAGCAGTTCTTC. The complete variable domain, with remaining parts taken from reference TRBV5-1 and TRBJ2-1, reads KAGVTQTPRYLIKTRGQQVTLSCSPISGHRSVSWYQQTPGQGLQFLFEYFSETQRNKGNFPGRFSGRQFSNSRSEMNVSTLELGDSALYLCASSLAPSGGGSDEQFFGPGTRLTVL.

As to this clone: This sample includes further DNA sequences coding for the same CDR3. The rearrangement links TRBV7-9 to TRBJ1-2, with TRBD1 matching 7 bases. This CDR3 spans 15 amino acids. Unmatched junction bases numbered 4, after V lost 1 base and J lost 2 bases. The germline gives CDR1 SEHNR, CDR2 FQNEAQ (reference sequence). The CDR3 reads CASSLGVGQNYGYTF. The CDR3 DNA sequence: TGTGCCAGCAGCTTAGGGGTGGGACAGAACTATGGCTACACCTTC.